This TCR beta chain was sequenced in a study of radiation and T cells in renal cell carcinoma. Whole-study findings and limits: In blood, top tumor clones expanded by 2 weeks, shrinking by 4.

The time point is: baseline pretreatment blood. Described treatment: 15 Gy SBRT to primary tumor, nephrectomy 4 weeks later. Blood was sampled at baseline, 2 weeks and 4 weeks after SBRT. The tumor was a clear cell renal cell carcinoma. Measured with immunoSEQ multiplex PCR; TCRdb has only the in-frame clones, and not every one. The sample gives 150,000 or so clones, around 89% of which show up once; 4.1% is in the top ten. Germline V gene data show CDR1 as SGDLS and CDR2 as YYNGEE. Trimming pared 0 bases from V and 2 bases from J, leaving 5 bases between. The CDR3 has 14 amino acids. Concerning this clone: Its target is unknown.

The clonotype originates from a woman aged 70-85 years with renal cell carcinoma. The chain couples TRBV9 to TRBJ2-2; D gene uncertain. The input for sequencing was blood, taken from a patient whose treatment included radiotherapy and nephrectomy. Here the CDR3 DNA reads TGTGCCAGCAGCGTAGAACATAACACCGGGGAGCTGTTTTTT. The encoded protein is CASSVEHNTGELFF.